Below, 5 T cell receptor beta chains from the same sample are listed, as sequenced in a study of blood T cell repertoires in COVID-19. Clones were read by immunoSEQ multiplex PCR, and TCRdb kept only the in-frame ones, dropping some. The sample lists about 190,000 clones, around nine tenths occurring once. Sequenced: peripheral blood. These TCRs come from a man in his thirties or forties with acute or convalescent COVID-19.

This sequence joins TRBV4-2 and TRBJ1-5, with D maybe TRBD1 (6 bases). The CDR3 totals 18 residues. The V gene's germline CDR1 is LGHNA and CDR2 YNFKEQ. V lost 5 bases and J 2 bases, leaving 22 bases between the germline ends. CDR3 sequence: CASSYHPQGERGNQPQHF. In nucleotides, the CDR3 is TGTGCCAGCAGCTACCACCCACAGGGTGAGAGGGGCAATCAGCCCCAGCATTTT.

This chain uses TRBV5-1 with TRBJ2-1; D might be TRBD2 (5 bases). V was cut by 4 bases and J by 10 bases, with 15 bases left in between. The CDR3 runs to 13 residues. From germline, CDR1 is SGHRS and CDR2 YFSETQ. CDR3 nucleotides: TGCGCCAGCAGCATTGGGAGTAACCAAGAGCAGTTCTTC. Amino acid sequence: CASSIGSNQEQFF.

This clone was detected only a few times. The chain has TRBV7-3 and TRBJ2-2; 7 bases align to TRBD2. The germline gives CDR1 SGHTA, CDR2 FQGTGA. This CDR3 region has 18 residues. Trimming at V came to 5 bases and at J to 6 bases, leaving 18 bases not matched to a gene. CDR3 nucleotide sequence: TGTGCCAGCAGCCTGCGGGAAGGTGGTAGCGGGTCTTCCGGGGAGCTGTTTTTT. Translated: CASSLREGGSGSSGELFF.

The sample holds many counts of this clone. CDR3 sequence reads: CALGANYEQYF. CDR3 nucleotides: TGTGCCCTGGGGGCTAACTACGAGCAGTACTTC. V is TRBV11-3 and J is TRBJ2-7, with D possibly TRBD1 on 6 matching bases. Germline assignment: CDR1 SGHNT and CDR2 YENEEA. Trimming removed 11 bases from V and 3 bases from J, with 11 bases in between. This CDR3 comprises 11 residues.

This clone was seen once. The gene calls are TRBV4-1 and TRBJ1-2; 8 positions match TRBD1. With V trimmed by 4 bases and J by 4 bases, 11 bases remained unmatched. CDR1 is MGHRA, CDR2 YSYEKL, per germline. This CDR3 contains 16 residues. CDR3 loop: CASSLGGGQGSYGYTF. In DNA form, the CDR3 reads TGCGCCAGCAGCCTGGGGGGAGGACAGGGAAGCTATGGCTACACCTTC.